Below are 15 T cell receptor beta chains sequenced from a single sample in a study of beta chain features in type 1 diabetes. Isolated RNA was reverse transcribed in full, so expressed TCRB transcripts were sequenced. Sequencing was performed with immunoSEQ multiplex PCR; in TCRdb, only in-frame clones are kept and a portion is missing. Among around 280,000 clones listed, around 7.3% were seen once. The source material was central memory CD4+ T cells from blood. These receptor sequences come from a woman in her late teens or twenties in good health.

In its sample, this clone was seen many times. The V and J genes are TRBV7-2 and TRBJ2-3; D call uncertain. This CDR3 is built from 13 residues. The ends were cut back, 5 bases at V and 6 bases at J, with 12 bases in the middle. Germline V CDR1 and CDR2: SGHTA, FQGNSA. The CDR3 region has the DNA TGTGCCAGCAGCCGCCGCCTGCCGGATACGCAGTATTTT. Translating it yields CASSRRLPDTQYF.

This clone was seen ten or more times. The chain employs TRBV2 and TRBJ1-4; D ambiguous. Germline CDR1 SNHLY, CDR2 FYNNEI. The germline V and J ends were trimmed by 1 base and 0 bases, with 6 bases remaining between them. The CDR3 runs 15 residues. This chain's CDR3 is CASSEGGATNEKLFF. In nucleotides, the CDR3 is TGTGCCAGCAGTGAAGGGGGTGCAACTAATGAAAAACTGTTTTTT.

The J gene is TRBJ2-5, the V gene TRBV6-6, with D possibly matching TRBD1 (6 bases). The CDR3 spans 14 residues. V lost 10 bases and J lost 5, with 20 bases in between. CDR1 is MNHNY, CDR2 SVGAGI, per germline (reference sequence). CDR3 amino acids: CATWEMGAGETQYF. CDR3 sequence (DNA): TGTGCCACCTGGGAGATGGGGGCCGGGGAGACCCAGTACTTC.

V usage is TRBV2 and J usage is TRBJ2-6; D gene unclear. The CDR3 runs 16 residues. Per the germline V gene, CDR1 is SNHLY and CDR2 is FYNNEI. V was trimmed by 5 bases and J by 2 bases, leaving 13 bases between them. The CDR3 reads CASSPPGFTGANVLTF. CDR3 bases: TGTGCCAGCAGTCCGCCAGGTTTTACTGGGGCCAACGTCCTGACTTTC.

This sequence joins TRBV29-1 and TRBJ2-3; TRBD1 or TRBD2 may be the D gene (5 bases each). The germline CDR1 and CDR2 sequences are SQVTM and ANQGSEA. The CDR3 covers 15 residues. V lost 5 bases and J lost 1, with 16 bases in between. The CDR3 loop is CSVRGTSKGTDTQYF. CDR3 DNA sequence: TGCAGCGTTAGAGGGACCTCAAAGGGCACAGATACGCAGTATTTT.

The chain has TRBV7-9 and TRBJ2-1, with D possibly matching TRBD2 (7 bases). V lost 7 bases, J lost 3 bases, and 16 bases lay in between. Looked up from germline, CDR1 is SEHNR and CDR2 is FQNEAQ (reference sequence). This CDR3 has 15 residues. CDR3 nucleotides: TGTGCCAGCACCGTTGCGGGGGCGAGCTACAATGAGCAGTTCTTC. Protein: CASTVAGASYNEQFF. Complete variable domain (other parts from reference TRBV7-9 and TRBJ2-1): DTGVSQNPRHKITKRGQNVTFRCDPISEHNRLYWYRQTLGQGPEFLTYFQNEAQLEKSRLLSDRFSAERPKGSFSTLEIQRTEQGDSAMYLCASTVAGASYNEQFFGPGTRLTVL.

This clone was observed a handful of times. CDR3 in amino acids: CASSPIQVSGANVLTF. The CDR3 bases are TGTGCCAGCTCACCAATACAGGTCTCTGGGGCCAACGTCCTGACTTTC. The chain has TRBV18 and TRBJ2-6; D may be TRBD1 (5 bases). The CDR3 is made up of 16 amino acids. Germline-derived CDR1 and CDR2 are KGHSH and LQKENI. V shed 2 bases and J shed 0 bases, with 8 bases lying between them.

This clone was seen only a few times. The chain is built from TRBV15 and TRBJ1-4; D unclear. V gave up 6 bases and J gave up 5 bases, with 7 bases separating them. CDR1 LNHNV and CDR2 YYDKDF come from the germline V gene (reference sequence). This CDR3 region has 12 residues. CDR3 residues: CATRSPNEKLFF. Written as DNA, the CDR3 is TGTGCCACCAGAAGCCCCAATGAAAAACTGTTTTTT.

V gene TRBV2 combines with J gene TRBJ1-2, with 7 bases matching TRBD1. The V and J ends lost 6 bases and 8 bases, in that order; junction bases with no gene match: 12. Per the germline V gene, CDR1 is SNHLY and CDR2 is FYNNEI. The CDR3 is made up of 14 amino acids. The CDR3: CASRLDHRGSGYTF. The CDR3 DNA is TGTGCCAGCAGACTTGACCACAGGGGTAGCGGCTACACCTTC.

This clone showed up just a few times. The genes are TRBV18 and TRBJ2-1, with TRBD2 identical over 9 bases. The CDR3 loop spans 14 amino acids. V lost 4 bases, J lost 7 bases, and 5 bases stayed unmatched. Germline CDR1 and CDR2: KGHSH and LQKENI. Written as DNA, the CDR3 is TGTGCCAGCTCACGACTTGGACTAGCGAATGAGCAGTTCTTC. Translating it yields CASSRLGLANEQFF. The full variable domain, with the rest looked up from reference TRBV18 and TRBJ2-1, is NAGVMQNPRHLVRRRGQEARLRCSPMKGHSHVYWYRQLPEEGLKFMVYLQKENIIDESGMPKERFSAEFPKEGPSILRIQQVVRGDSAAYFCASSRLGLANEQFFGPGTRLTVL.

This clone has a handful of counts. With only one base between it and a far larger clone, this is likely a read error. The rearrangement uses TRBV7-3 and TRBJ2-5; D unclear. In germline, CDR1 is SGHTA, CDR2 FQGTGA. Trimming removed 8 bases from V and 0 bases from J, with 4 bases in between. This CDR3 spans 11 amino acids. CDR3 amino acids: CASGDQETQYF. As DNA, the CDR3 is TGTGCCAGCGGGGACCAAGAGACCCAGTACTTC.

On this clone: Within the sample, other DNA sequences also encode this same CDR3. The rearrangement uses TRBV4-3 and TRBJ1-5; D not resolved. V lost 2 bases and J lost 4, with 6 bases in between. Germline V gives CDR1 LGHNA, CDR2 YSLEER. This CDR3 spans 13 amino acids. CDR3 bases: TGCGCCAGCAGCCAACGACTGAATCAGCCCCAGCATTTT. Encoded protein: CASSQRLNQPQHF.

This clone was found many times. CDR3 amino acids: CASKSRTNKETQYF. CDR3 DNA: TGTGCCAGCAAGTCGCGCACAAACAAAGAGACCCAGTACTTC. The chain links TRBV2 to TRBJ2-5; D unresolved. CDR1 and CDR2 from the germline V gene are SNHLY and FYNNEI. This CDR3 has 14 amino acids. The germline V and J ends were trimmed by 7 bases and 3 bases, with 15 bases remaining between them. Complete variable domain (other parts from reference TRBV2 and TRBJ2-5): EPEVTQTPSHQVTQMGQEVILRCVPISNHLYFYWYRQILGQKVEFLVSFYNNEISEKSEIFDDQFSVERPDGSNFTLKIRSTKLEDSAMYFCASKSRTNKETQYFGPGTRLLVL.

V is TRBV11-1 and J is TRBJ2-7, with TRBD2 as a possible D gene (5 bases). Germline assignment: CDR1 SGHAT and CDR2 FQDESV (reference sequence). Trimming stripped 3 bases from V and 3 bases from J, with 12 bases between. This CDR3 spans 14 amino acids. CDR3 residues: CASSFGGTNYEQYF. Written as DNA, the CDR3 is TGTGCCAGCAGCTTCGGAGGTACTAACTACGAGCAGTACTTC.

A note on this clone: In the same sample, other DNA sequences code for this CDR3. The chain has TRBV19 and TRBJ1-1; the D is unclear. Trimming cost V 3 bases and J 0 bases, with 11 bases left between them. CDR1 and CDR2 (germline): LNHDA, SQIVND (reference sequence). The CDR3 has 15 amino acids. This chain's CDR3 is CASSIVGVMNTEAFF. In DNA form, the CDR3 reads TGTGCCAGTAGTATTGTCGGGGTGATGAACACTGAAGCTTTCTTT.